This paragraph covers one T cell receptor (beta chain) sequence. Before being deemed recovered, Cohort 3 donors had two negative PCRs, clearance, or symptom resolution. Assay used: immunoSEQ multiplex PCR; TCRdb lists only in-frame clones, some missing. Here the sample spans approximately 230,000 clones, 80% to 90% being singletons. The data stem from a study of blood T cell repertoires in COVID-19. The CDR3 consists of 14 residues. CDR1 SGHTA and CDR2 FQGTGA come from the germline V gene. The trim removed 5 bases at V and 4 bases at J, leaving 5 bases unmatched. The chain couples TRBV7-3 to TRBJ2-3; 8 positions agree with TRBD2. The clonotype originates from a woman in her twenties or thirties who had recovered from COVID-19. The source material was PBMCs or T cells enriched from blood (not recorded which). The CDR3 DNA sequence: TGTGCCAGCAGCGCCAGCGGGGGCGCAGATACGCAGTATTTT. It is translated as CASSASGGADTQYF.